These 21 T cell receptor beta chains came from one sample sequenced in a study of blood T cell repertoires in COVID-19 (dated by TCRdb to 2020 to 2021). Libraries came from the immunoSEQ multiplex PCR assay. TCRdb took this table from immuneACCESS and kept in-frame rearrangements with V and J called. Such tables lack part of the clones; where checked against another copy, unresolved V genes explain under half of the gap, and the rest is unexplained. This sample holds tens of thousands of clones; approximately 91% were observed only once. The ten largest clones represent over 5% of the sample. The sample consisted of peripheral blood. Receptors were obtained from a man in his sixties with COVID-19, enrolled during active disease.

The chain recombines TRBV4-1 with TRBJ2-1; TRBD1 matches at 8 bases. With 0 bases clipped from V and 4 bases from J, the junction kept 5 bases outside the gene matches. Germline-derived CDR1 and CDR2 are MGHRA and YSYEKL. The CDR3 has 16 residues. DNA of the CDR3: TGCGCCAGCAGCCAAGAGGGGACAGGAGGATACAATGAGCAGTTCTTC. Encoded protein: CASSQEGTGGYNEQFF.

CDR3 nucleotide sequence: TGTGCCAGCAGTTTATTCGGGGGGCATGTCGAGCAGTACTTC. Translated, it gives CASSLFGGHVEQYF. The chain couples TRBV27 to TRBJ2-7; D might be TRBD2 (7 bases). V was shortened by 1 base and J by 6 bases, with 13 bases between the two germline ends. This CDR3 comprises 14 residues. The V gene's germline CDR1 is MNHEY and CDR2 SMNVEV (reference sequence).

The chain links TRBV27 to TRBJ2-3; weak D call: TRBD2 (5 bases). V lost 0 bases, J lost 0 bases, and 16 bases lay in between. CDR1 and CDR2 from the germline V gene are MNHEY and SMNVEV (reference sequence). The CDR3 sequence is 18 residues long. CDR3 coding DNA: TGTGCCAGCAGTTTATCGATAAGGAGCGGAACTAGCACAGATACGCAGTATTTT. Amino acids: CASSLSIRSGTSTDTQYF.

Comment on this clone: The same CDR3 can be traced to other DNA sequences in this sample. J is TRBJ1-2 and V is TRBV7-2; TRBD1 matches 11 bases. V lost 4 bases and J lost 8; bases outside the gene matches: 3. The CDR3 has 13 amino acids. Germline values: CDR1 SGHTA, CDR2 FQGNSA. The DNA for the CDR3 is TGTGCCAGCAGCTCGGACAGGGGGCTCGGCTACACCTTC. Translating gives CASSSDRGLGYTF.

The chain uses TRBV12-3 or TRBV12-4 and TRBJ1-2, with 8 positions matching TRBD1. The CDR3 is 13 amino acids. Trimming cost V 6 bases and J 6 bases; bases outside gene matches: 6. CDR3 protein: CASSPGGKNGYTF. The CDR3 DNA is TGTGCCAGCAGCCCAGGGGGCAAGAATGGCTACACCTTC.

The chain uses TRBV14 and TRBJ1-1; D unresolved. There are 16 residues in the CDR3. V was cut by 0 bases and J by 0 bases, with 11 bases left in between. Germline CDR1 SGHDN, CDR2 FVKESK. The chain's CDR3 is CASSQERPVLNTEAFF. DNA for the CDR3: TGTGCCAGCAGCCAAGAGAGGCCAGTTTTGAACACTGAAGCTTTCTTT.

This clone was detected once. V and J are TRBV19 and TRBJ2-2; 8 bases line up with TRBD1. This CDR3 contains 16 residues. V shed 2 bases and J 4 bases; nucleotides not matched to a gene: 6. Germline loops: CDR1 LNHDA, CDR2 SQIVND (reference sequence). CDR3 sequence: CASSIPRGRVTGELFF. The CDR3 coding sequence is TGTGCCAGTAGTATACCCAGGGGGCGAGTCACCGGGGAGCTGTTTTTT.

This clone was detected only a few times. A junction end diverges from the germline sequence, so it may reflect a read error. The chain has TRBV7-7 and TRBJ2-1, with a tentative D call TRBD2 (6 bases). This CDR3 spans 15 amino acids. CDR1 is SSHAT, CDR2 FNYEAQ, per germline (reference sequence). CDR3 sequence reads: CASSLSRDSYNEQFF. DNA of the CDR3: TGTGCTAGCAGCTTGTCACGGGACTCTTACAATGAGCAGTTCTTC.

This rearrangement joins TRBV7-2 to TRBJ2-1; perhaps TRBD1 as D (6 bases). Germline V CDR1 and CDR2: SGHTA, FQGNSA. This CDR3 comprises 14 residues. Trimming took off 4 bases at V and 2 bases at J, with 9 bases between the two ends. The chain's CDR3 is CASSSRTAYNEQFF. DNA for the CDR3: TGTGCCAGCAGCTCCCGGACAGCCTACAATGAGCAGTTCTTC.

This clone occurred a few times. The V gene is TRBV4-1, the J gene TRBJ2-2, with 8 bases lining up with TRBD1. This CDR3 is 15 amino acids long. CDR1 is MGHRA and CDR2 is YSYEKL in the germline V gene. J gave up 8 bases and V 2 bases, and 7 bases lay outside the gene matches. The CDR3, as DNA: TGCGCCAGCAGCCAATATGACGGACAGGGTGGGGAGCTGTTTTTT. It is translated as CASSQYDGQGGELFF.

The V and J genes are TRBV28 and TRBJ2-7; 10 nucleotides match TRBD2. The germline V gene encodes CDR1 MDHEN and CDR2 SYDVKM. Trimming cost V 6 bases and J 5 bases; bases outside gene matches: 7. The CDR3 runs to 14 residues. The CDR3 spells CASRMSGRADEQYF. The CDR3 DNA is TGTGCCAGCAGGATGAGCGGGAGGGCCGACGAGCAGTACTTC. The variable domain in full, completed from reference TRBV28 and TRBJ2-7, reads DVKVTQSSRYLVKRTGEKVFLECVQDMDHENMFWYRQDPGLGLRLIYFSYDVKMKEKGDIPEGYSVSREKKERFSLILESASTNQTSMYLCASRMSGRADEQYFGPGTRLTVT.

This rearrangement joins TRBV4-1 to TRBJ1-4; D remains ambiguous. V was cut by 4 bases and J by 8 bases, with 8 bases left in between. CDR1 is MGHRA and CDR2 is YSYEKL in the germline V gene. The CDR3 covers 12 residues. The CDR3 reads CASSLPREKLFF. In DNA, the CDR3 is TGCGCCAGCAGCCTCCCCCGGGAAAAACTGTTTTTT.

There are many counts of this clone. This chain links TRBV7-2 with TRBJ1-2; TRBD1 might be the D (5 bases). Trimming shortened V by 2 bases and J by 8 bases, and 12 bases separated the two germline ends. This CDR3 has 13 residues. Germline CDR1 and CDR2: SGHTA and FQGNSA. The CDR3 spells CASSLRGGGGYTF. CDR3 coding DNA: TGTGCCAGCAGCTTAAGGGGCGGGGGAGGCTACACCTTC.

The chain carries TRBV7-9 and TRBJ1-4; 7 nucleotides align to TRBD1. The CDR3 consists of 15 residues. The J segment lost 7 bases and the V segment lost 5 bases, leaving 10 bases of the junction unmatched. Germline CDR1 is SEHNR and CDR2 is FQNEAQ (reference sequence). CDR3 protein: CASSRSRGAIEKLFF. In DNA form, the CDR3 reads TGTGCCAGCAGCAGAAGCAGGGGGGCTATTGAAAAACTGTTTTTT.

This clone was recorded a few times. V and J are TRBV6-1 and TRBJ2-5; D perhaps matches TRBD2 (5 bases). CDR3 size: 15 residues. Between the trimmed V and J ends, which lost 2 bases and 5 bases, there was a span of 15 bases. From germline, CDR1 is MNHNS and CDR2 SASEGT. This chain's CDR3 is CASSESGVPQETQYF. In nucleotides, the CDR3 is TGTGCCAGCAGTGAAAGCGGAGTACCACAGGAGACCCAGTACTTC.

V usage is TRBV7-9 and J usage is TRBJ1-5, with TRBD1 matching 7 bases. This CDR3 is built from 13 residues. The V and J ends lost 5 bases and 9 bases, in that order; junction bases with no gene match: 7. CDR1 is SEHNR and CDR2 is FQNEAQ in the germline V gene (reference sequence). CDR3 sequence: CASSRTGSLPQHF. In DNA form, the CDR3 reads TGTGCCAGCAGCCGGACAGGTAGTTTGCCCCAGCATTTT.

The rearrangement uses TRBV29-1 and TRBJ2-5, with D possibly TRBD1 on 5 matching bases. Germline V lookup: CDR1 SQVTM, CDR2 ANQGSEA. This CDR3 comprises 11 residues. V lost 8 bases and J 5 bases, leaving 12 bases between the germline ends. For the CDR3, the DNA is TGCAGCACCAGGGTGACGGAGACCCAGTACTTC. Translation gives CSTRVTETQYF.

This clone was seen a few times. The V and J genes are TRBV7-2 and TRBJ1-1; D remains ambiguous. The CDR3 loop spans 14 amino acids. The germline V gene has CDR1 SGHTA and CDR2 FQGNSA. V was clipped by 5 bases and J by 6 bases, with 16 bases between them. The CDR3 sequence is CASSHRELSSEAFF. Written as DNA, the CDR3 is TGTGCCAGCAGCCATCGGGAGCTATCCTCTGAAGCTTTCTTT.

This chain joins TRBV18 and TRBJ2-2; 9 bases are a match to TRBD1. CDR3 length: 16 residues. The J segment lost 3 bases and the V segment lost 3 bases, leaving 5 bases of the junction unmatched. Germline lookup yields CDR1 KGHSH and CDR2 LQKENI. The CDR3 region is CASSPDRGKDTGELFF. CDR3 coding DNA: TGTGCCAGCTCACCCGACAGGGGGAAAGACACCGGGGAGCTGTTTTTT.

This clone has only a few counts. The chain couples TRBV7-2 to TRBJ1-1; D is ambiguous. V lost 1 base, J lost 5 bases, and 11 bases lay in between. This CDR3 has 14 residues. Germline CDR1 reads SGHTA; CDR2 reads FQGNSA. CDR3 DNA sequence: TGTGCCAGCAGCTTAGGGCCGGGAGGGACTGAAGCTTTCTTT. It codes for CASSLGPGGTEAFF.

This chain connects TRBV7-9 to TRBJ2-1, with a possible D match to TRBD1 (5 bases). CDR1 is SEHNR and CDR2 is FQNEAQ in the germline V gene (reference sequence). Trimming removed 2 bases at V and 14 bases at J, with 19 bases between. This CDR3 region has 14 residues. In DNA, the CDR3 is TGTGCCAGCAGCTTAAATTTCAGGGATCTTGGCGAGTTCTTC. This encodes CASSLNFRDLGEFF. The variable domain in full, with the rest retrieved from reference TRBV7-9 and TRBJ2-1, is DTGVSQNPRHKITKRGQNVTFRCDPISEHNRLYWYRQTLGQGPEFLTYFQNEAQLEKSRLLSDRFSAERPKGSFSTLEIQRTEQGDSAMYLCASSLNFRDLGEFFGPGTRLTVL.